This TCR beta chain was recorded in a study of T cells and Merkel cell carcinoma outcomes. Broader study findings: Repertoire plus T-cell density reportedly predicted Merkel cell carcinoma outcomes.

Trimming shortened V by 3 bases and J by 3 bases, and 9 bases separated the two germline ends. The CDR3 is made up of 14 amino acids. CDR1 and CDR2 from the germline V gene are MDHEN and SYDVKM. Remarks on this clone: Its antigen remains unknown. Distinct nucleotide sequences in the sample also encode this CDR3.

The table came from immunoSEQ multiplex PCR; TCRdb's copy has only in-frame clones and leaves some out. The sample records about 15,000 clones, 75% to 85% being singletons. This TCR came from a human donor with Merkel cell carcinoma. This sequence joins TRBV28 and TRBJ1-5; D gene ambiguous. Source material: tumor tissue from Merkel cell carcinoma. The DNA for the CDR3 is TGTGCCAGCAGTTTTAACGGAAACAATCAGCCCCAGCATTTT. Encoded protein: CASSFNGNNQPQHF.